This TCR beta chain originates from a study of OX40 agonist ivuxolimab in advanced cancers. The wider study: The patients received agonistic anti-OX40 (CD134) antibody ivuxolimab. Those treated in dose escalation had hepatocellular carcinoma, melanoma, renal cell cancer or head and neck cancer. The study's findings and limits: The study observed clonal expansion of CD4+ and CD8+ blood T cells by week 6 at 0.1 to 3.0 mg/kg.

Note on this clone: No antigen is known for it.

Germline CDR1 reads MNHEY; CDR2 reads SMNVEV (reference sequence). This CDR3 contains 14 residues. Trimming cost V 3 bases and J 6 bases; bases outside gene matches: 1. This table comes from immunoSEQ multiplex PCR, and its TCRdb copy is limited to in-frame clones, with some not included. The sample has more than 70,000 clones, around 90% seen once. The chain carries TRBV27 and TRBJ2-1; 11 positions match TRBD2. Sequencing used CD4+ or CD8+ T cells sorted from blood, obtained in a trial of the OX40 agonist ivuxolimab. The receptor comes from an adult with an advanced solid tumor such as melanoma, head and neck, liver or kidney cancer. As DNA, the CDR3 is TGTGCCAGCAGTTTTAGCGGGGGGGTCAATGAGCAGTTCTTC. Translating gives CASSFSGGVNEQFF.